One sample yielded the 24 T cell receptor beta chains listed below, sequenced in a study of blood T cells in healthy people across ages (dated by TCRdb to 2013 to 2016). The method behind the library was 5' RACE. Instrument used: Illumina HiSeq 2500. A second PCR of about 7 to 12 cycles was run with a J-beta primer mix and a sample-barcoded 5' primer. TCRdb passed the public sequencing reads through fastp at Q25 and MiXCR, retaining productive beta sequences. Every entry covers one CDR3 protein and lists the most common genes and DNA from its rows. The sample table records some 640,000 distinct CDR3 sequences; about 30% of these occur just once. In total, the top ten clones hold 15% to 17% of the sample. The sequenced material came from blood. These receptor sequences come from a woman aged 80 or older in good health.

A word on this clonotype: This CDR3 is missing its conserved last phenylalanine or tryptophan, likely due to a read error. The rearrangement links TRBV7-2 to TRBJ2-2; 8 bases fit TRBD2. Germline loops: CDR1 SGHTA, CDR2 FQGNSA. Losses at the gene ends were 5 bases for V and 0 bases for J; bases not matched to a gene: 8. This CDR3 region has 17 residues. The CDR3 reads CASSARLGGANTGELFC. In DNA, the CDR3 is TGTGCCAGCAGCGCGCGCCTCGGGGGGGCGAACACCGGGGAGCTGTTTTGT.

The rearrangement links TRBV18 to TRBJ1-1; D remains ambiguous. The CDR3 consists of 11 residues. Per germline, CDR1 KGHSH and CDR2 LQKENI. Trimming shortened V by 5 bases and J by 7 bases, and 8 bases separated the two germline ends. This CDR3 reads CASSSRFEAFF. The CDR3 bases are TGTGCCAGCTCATCCAGGTTTGAAGCTTTCTTT.

In its sample, this clonotype was seen a few times. The chain recombines TRBV2 with TRBJ1-2; D not resolved. Germline V CDR1 and CDR2: SNHLY, FYNNEI. Trimming left V 8 bases short and J 0 bases short, with 16 bases between. There are 15 residues in the CDR3. The CDR3 region has the DNA TGTGCCAGCTTAGTCCTAACTATAGCTAACTATGGCTACACCTTC. Translating it yields CASLVLTIANYGYTF.

This chain uses TRBV7-2 with TRBJ2-3; 10 bases are shared with TRBD2. This CDR3 comprises 15 residues. Germline V gives CDR1 SGHTA, CDR2 FQGNSA. Unmatched junction bases numbered 6, after V lost 3 bases and J lost 6 bases. CDR3 bases: TGTGCCAGCAGCTTCCAACTAGCGGGGTCGGATACGCAGTATTTT. This encodes CASSFQLAGSDTQYF.

This clonotype was seen a few times. The chain uses TRBV11-2 and TRBJ1-1; 8 bases fit TRBD1. Germline V gene sequence: CDR1 SGHAT, CDR2 FQNNGV. The CDR3 sequence is 14 residues long. The V segment lost 6 bases and the J segment 3 bases; nucleotides outside the gene matches: 6. The DNA of the CDR3 is TGTGCCAGCAGAGTGTCCAGGGGGCACACTGAAGCTTTCTTT. It encodes CASRVSRGHTEAFF.

The CDR3 loop is CASTGAVSNYGYTF. CDR3 sequence (DNA): TGTGCCAGCACCGGGGCAGTGTCCAACTATGGCTACACCTTC. V usage is TRBV6-1 and J usage is TRBJ1-2, with D perhaps matching TRBD1 (5 bases). Trimming removed 7 bases from V and 2 bases from J, with 14 bases in between. Germline-derived CDR1 and CDR2 are MNHNS and SASEGT. This CDR3 spans 14 amino acids.

This clonotype was seen a single time. V is TRBV18 and J is TRBJ2-5, with D tentatively TRBD1 or TRBD2 (5 bases each). CDR3 length equals 15 residues. The V end lost 1 base, the J end lost 5 bases, and 14 bases lay between the germline ends. CDR1 is KGHSH and CDR2 is LQKENI in the germline V gene. CDR3 DNA: TGTGCCAGCTCACCACTCCGGGGCGCTAGGGAGACCCAGTACTTC. Its translation is CASSPLRGARETQYF.

This clonotype appeared many times. V gene TRBV20-1 combines with J gene TRBJ1-6; 7 bases match TRBD1. Unmatched junction bases numbered 7, after V lost 5 bases and J lost 3 bases. CDR1 DFQATT and CDR2 SNEGSKA come from the germline V gene (reference sequence). The CDR3 loop spans 15 amino acids. CDR3 amino acids: CSASDNRGYNSPLHF. CDR3 in DNA: TGCAGTGCTTCCGACAACAGGGGCTATAATTCACCCCTCCACTTT.

This clonotype occurred many times. This sequence joins TRBV3-1 and TRBJ2-5, with 10 bases identical to TRBD2. V trimming: 3 bases; J trimming: 7 bases; junction bases outside the gene matches: 5. Germline loops: CDR1 LGHDT, CDR2 YNNKEL (reference sequence). The CDR3 spans 14 residues. For the CDR3, the DNA is TGTGCCAGCAGCCACACTAGCGGGGCGGGGACCCAGTACTTC. Translating gives CASSHTSGAGTQYF.

The rearrangement uses TRBV20-1 and TRBJ2-5; 8 bases agree with TRBD1. The germline V gene has CDR1 DFQATT and CDR2 SNEGSKA (reference sequence). The CDR3 extends over 14 amino acids. After removal of 1 base from V and 1 base from J, the junction contained 2 bases not matched to a gene. CDR3 nucleotide sequence: TGCAGTGCTAGAGGACAGGGGCGCCAAGAGACCCAGTACTTC. Its translation: CSARGQGRQETQYF.

About this clonotype: This could be a read error, since a much larger clone is one nucleotide away. This sequence joins TRBV25-1 and TRBJ2-1; 8 bases agree with TRBD1. Germline values: CDR1 MGHDK, CDR2 SYGVNS. This CDR3 contains 16 residues. CDR3 amino acids: CASSAQGGISCNEQFF. The DNA for the CDR3 is TGTGCCAGCAGTGCACAGGGGGGTATATCCTGCAATGAGCAGTTCTTC.

This clonotype was seen many times. V and J are TRBV7-9 and TRBJ2-7, with D tentatively TRBD2 (6 bases). V was cut by 3 bases and J by 6 bases, with 12 bases left in between. Per the germline V gene, CDR1 is SEHNR and CDR2 is FQNEAQ (reference sequence). The CDR3 loop spans 13 amino acids. The CDR3 is CASSFPGGSEQYF. The CDR3, as DNA: TGTGCCAGCAGCTTCCCCGGGGGAAGCGAGCAGTACTTC.

For the CDR3, the DNA is TGTGCCAGTAGTATAGGGTTTCGGGCAGGTACGCAGTACTTC. Translating gives CASSIGFRAGTQYF. The rearrangement uses TRBV19 and TRBJ2-7, with D unclear. Per germline, CDR1 LNHDA and CDR2 SQIVND (reference sequence). This CDR3 has 14 amino acids. V lost 1 base and J lost 9, with 16 bases in between.

This clonotype was counted many times. The chain combines TRBV28 with TRBJ1-1; D is ambiguous. Trimming removed 6 bases at V and 3 bases at J, with 2 bases between. The germline gives CDR1 MDHEN, CDR2 SYDVKM. This CDR3 spans 10 amino acids. This CDR3 is CASRDTEAFF. CDR3 coding DNA: TGTGCCAGCAGGGACACTGAAGCTTTCTTT.

This clonotype appeared many times. The chain carries TRBV7-2 and TRBJ2-7, with D tentatively TRBD1 (6 bases). The length of the CDR3 is 15 residues. CDR1 is SGHTA, CDR2 FQGNSA, per germline. V was clipped by 3 bases and J by 3 bases, with 15 bases between them. Here the CDR3 reads CASSFDRRDNYEQYF. CDR3 nucleotide sequence: TGTGCCAGCAGCTTCGACAGGAGAGATAACTACGAGCAGTACTTC.

This clonotype was detected once. The gene calls are TRBV2 and TRBJ1-4, with 8 bases lining up with TRBD1. CDR3 size: 13 residues. Trimming removed 6 bases from V and 8 bases from J; junction bases left unmatched: 5. The germline V gene encodes CDR1 SNHLY and CDR2 FYNNEI. The CDR3 loop reads CASSYGQGEKLFF. Written as DNA, the CDR3 is TGTGCCAGCAGCTACGGACAGGGAGAAAAACTGTTTTTT.

A word on this clonotype: With a much larger clone just one base away, this may be a read error. The gene calls are TRBV6-2 or TRBV6-3 and TRBJ2-7, with D hard to call. The J call may be faulty, since TRBJ2-5 better matches the DNA end. In germline, CDR1 is MNHEY, CDR2 SVGEGT. The CDR3 has 13 residues. This CDR3 reads CASSPLVLGTQYF. The CDR3 region has the DNA TGTGCCAGCAGTCCCCTAGTCCTCGGGACCCAGTACTTC.

The chain couples TRBV4-3 to TRBJ1-2; 7 bases are shared with TRBD1. The V gene's germline CDR1 is LGHNA and CDR2 YSLEER. The CDR3 covers 14 residues. V lost 5 bases and J lost 8; bases outside the gene matches: 11. The CDR3 bases are TGCGCCAGCAGCTTGCCGGGACAGAACTTCGGCTACACCTTC. Encoded protein: CASSLPGQNFGYTF.

On this clonotype itself: A much larger clone is a single base away; this may be a read error. The rearrangement joins TRBV20-1 to TRBJ2-1, with 8 bases fitting TRBD1. The J call may be faulty, since TRBJ2-7 better matches the DNA end. In germline, CDR1 is DFQATT, CDR2 SNEGSKA (reference sequence). The CDR3 extends over 13 amino acids. This chain's CDR3 is CSWLGQGYNEQYF. The CDR3 DNA is TGCAGTTGGCTTGGACAGGGTTACAATGAGCAGTACTTC.

Comment on this clonotype: One end of the junction does not line up with germline, which may come from a read error. The DNA of the CDR3 is TGTGCCAGCAGCTCCAGGGGCTCCTACGAGCAGGACTTC. Translating gives CASSSRGSYEQDF. The V gene is TRBV7-2, the J gene TRBJ2-7; D is perhaps TRBD1 (6 bases). The CDR3 totals 13 residues. The germline V gene has CDR1 SGHTA and CDR2 FQGNSA.

This chain joins TRBV30 and TRBJ2-1, with 10 bases lining up with TRBD1. V shed 3 bases, J shed 8 bases, and the junction held 19 bases outside the gene matches. CDR3 length equals 18 residues. Germline V gives CDR1 GTSNPN, CDR2 SVGIG (reference sequence). CDR3: CAWSPPSFLGQGIYEQFF. The CDR3 DNA reads TGTGCCTGGAGCCCCCCCTCTTTCCTGGGACAGGGGATTTATGAGCAGTTCTTC.

This sequence joins TRBV29-1 and TRBJ2-2, with D perhaps TRBD2 (5 bases). The V end was cut by 4 bases, the J end by 0 bases, with 15 bases between. The CDR3 runs to 16 residues. Per the germline V gene, CDR1 is SQVTM and CDR2 is ANQGSEA. The CDR3: CSVGGPEGPNTGELFF. The DNA for the CDR3 is TGCAGCGTTGGGGGTCCAGAGGGCCCGAACACCGGGGAGCTGTTTTTT.

V gene TRBV3-1 combines with J gene TRBJ1-2; D is possibly TRBD1 (5 bases). V lost 0 bases and J lost 0, with 17 bases in between. Germline V gene sequence: CDR1 LGHDT, CDR2 YNNKEL (reference sequence). The CDR3 loop spans 18 amino acids. CDR3 region: CASSQEIGAARANYGYTF. The CDR3, as DNA: TGTGCCAGCAGCCAAGAGATCGGGGCAGCCCGAGCTAACTATGGCTACACCTTC.

This clonotype has a count of ten or more. The rearrangement uses TRBV7-9 and TRBJ2-1; TRBD2 matches at 8 bases. Germline CDR1 reads SEHNR; CDR2 reads FQNEAQ (reference sequence). Trimming at V came to 1 base and at J to 6 bases, leaving 5 bases not matched to a gene. The CDR3 loop spans 15 amino acids. The CDR3 loop reads CASSLEPGLVNEQFF. The CDR3 DNA reads TGTGCCAGCAGCTTAGAACCGGGACTAGTCAATGAGCAGTTCTTC.